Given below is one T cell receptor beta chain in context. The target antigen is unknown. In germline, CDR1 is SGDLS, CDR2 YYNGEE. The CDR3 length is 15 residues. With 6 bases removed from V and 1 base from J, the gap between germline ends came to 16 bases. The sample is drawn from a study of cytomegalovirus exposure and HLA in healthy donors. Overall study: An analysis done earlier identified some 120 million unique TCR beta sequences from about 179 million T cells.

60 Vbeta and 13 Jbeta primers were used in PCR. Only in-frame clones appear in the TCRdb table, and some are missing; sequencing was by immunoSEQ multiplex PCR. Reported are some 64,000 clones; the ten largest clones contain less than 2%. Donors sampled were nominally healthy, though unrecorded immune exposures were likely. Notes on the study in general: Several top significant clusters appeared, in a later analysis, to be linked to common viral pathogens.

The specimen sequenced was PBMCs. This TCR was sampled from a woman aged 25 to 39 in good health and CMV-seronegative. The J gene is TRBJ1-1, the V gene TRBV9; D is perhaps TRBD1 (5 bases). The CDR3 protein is CASNLRGGENTEAFF. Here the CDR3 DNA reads TGTGCCAGCAACCTAAGGGGCGGGGAGAACACTGAAGCTTTCTTT.